Listed below are T cell receptor beta chains from one sample, sequenced in a study of blood T cell repertoires in COVID-19. Sequencing used immunoSEQ multiplex PCR; TCRdb keeps in-frame clones, though not all of them. The table has around 200,000 clones, roughly 86% seen once; the top ten hold 4.5% to 7%. The sample comprised PBMCs or T cells enriched from blood (not recorded which). The receptors here all came from a middle-aged man with acute COVID-19. The CDR3 runs from the conserved cysteine through the conserved F or W. A D gene is named only where the DNA matches it firmly. Rows may omit the clone size; those that give it use once, few, many or a size class.

J | size | D | V | DNA | CDR3
TRBJ2-1 | . | TRBD1 | TRBV11-3 | TGTGCCAGCAGCCGGACCGGGACAGGGGTTTACAATGAGCAGTTCTTC | CASSRTGTGVYNEQFF
TRBJ2-1 | . | . | TRBV27 | TGTGCCAGCAGTTTGTTGGGCGCCCCCAATGAGCAGTTCTTC | CASSLLGAPNEQFF
TRBJ1-3 | . | . | TRBV5-1 | TGCGCCACGCGACAGGACGTTACTTCTGGAAACACCATATATTTT | CATRQDVTSGNTIYF
TRBJ2-1 | . | TRBD2 | TRBV6-5 | TGTGCCAGCCGTATAGCGGGAGCCTCCTACAATGAGCAGTTCTTC | CASRIAGASYNEQFF
TRBJ2-2 | . | TRBD1 | TRBV5-1 | TGCGCCAGCAGCCCCGGCGGACAGGGGGCGAACACCGGGGAGCTGTTTTTT | CASSPGGQGANTGELFF
TRBJ2-3 | . | TRBD1 | TRBV24-1 | TGTGCCACCAGTAGGGGGCTAGGAACAGATACGCAGTATTTT | CATSRGLGTDTQYF
TRBJ2-1 | once | TRBD2 | TRBV2 | TGTGCCAGCCAGAGTATGGGACTAGCGGGAGACGAGCAGTTCTTC | CASQSMGLAGDEQFF
TRBJ1-6 | . | . | TRBV2 | TGTGCCAGCAGTGTGGGGGGGCAGTCACCCCTCCACTTT | CASSVGGQSPLHF
TRBJ2-7 | . | . | TRBV12-3/TRBV12-4 | TGTGCCAGCAGTTCGGACAGCTACGAGCAGTACTTC | CASSSDSYEQYF
TRBJ1-1 | . | . | TRBV6-5 | TGTGCCAGCAGGAAGGAGGGGCGAAACACTGAAGCTTTCTTT | CASRKEGRNTEAFF
TRBJ1-1 | . | . | TRBV25-1 | TGTGCCAGCAGTGAATCGGGCAGGGTGACTGAAGCTTTCTTT | CASSESGRVTEAFF
TRBJ2-2 | . | . | TRBV19 | TGTGCCAGTAACTGGCTAGCCGCCCACACCGGGGAGCTGTTTTTT | CASNWLAAHTGELFF
TRBJ2-1 | once | . | TRBV9 | TGTGCCAGCAGCGGTCAGAACAATGAGCAGTTCTTC | CASSGQNNEQFF
TRBJ2-3 | . | TRBD1 | TRBV11-2 | TGTGCCAGCAGTTTATACCTCTCCGGGACAGGGTCTAGCACAGATACGCAGTATTTT | CASSLYLSGTGSSTDTQYF
TRBJ1-3 | . | TRBD1 | TRBV10-3 | TGTGCCATCAGTGGAAAGGGGGACAGCACCATATATTTT | CAISGKGDSTIYF
TRBJ1-5 | . | TRBD1 | TRBV6-2/TRBV6-3 | TGTGCCAGCAGTCTCCTCCTCGGGACAGATCAGCCCCAGCATTTT | CASSLLLGTDQPQHF
TRBJ1-2 | . | . | TRBV1 | TGCACCAGCAGCCACCTCAACCAGGGGGCGAACTATGGCTACACCTTC | CTSSHLNQGANYGYTF
TRBJ1-5 | . | . | TRBV6-5 | TGTGCCAGCAGGACAGCAAATCAGCCCCAGCATTTT | CASRTANQPQHF
TRBJ2-5 | . | . | TRBV12-3/TRBV12-4 | TGTGCCAGCACCCTACGTATAATTGAGACCCAGTACTTC | CASTLRIIETQYF
TRBJ1-6 | . | . | TRBV7-9 | TGTGCCAGCAGCCCAGAGGGCCGGACCCATAATTCACCCCTCCACTTT | CASSPEGRTHNSPLHF
TRBJ2-7 | . | . | TRBV11-2 | TGTGCCAGCAGCGGCACCTACGAGCAGTACTTC | CASSGTYEQYF
TRBJ2-1 | . | TRBD1 | TRBV4-3 | TGCGCCAGCAGCTCCGGGCAGGGGGCGGTAAATGAGCAGTTCTTC | CASSSGQGAVNEQFF
TRBJ1-1 | . | . | TRBV12-2 | TGTGCAAGTCGCTTATTTGTTAGAGGGTGGAACACTGAAGCTTTCTTT | CASRLFVRGWNTEAFF
TRBJ2-4 | . | TRBD2 | TRBV5-1 | TGCGCCAGCAGCGCCGGGACTAGCGGAAACATTCAGTACTTC | CASSAGTSGNIQYF
TRBJ1-2 | once | . | TRBV5-4 | TGTGCCAGCAGCTTTGGGATAGCGGAGGGCTATGGCTACACCTTC | CASSFGIAEGYGYTF
TRBJ2-3 | . | TRBD2 | TRBV5-1 | TGCGCCAGCAGCTACGGCCTAGCGGGCACAGATACGCAGTATTTT | CASSYGLAGTDTQYF
TRBJ2-7 | . | TRBD2 | TRBV29-1 | TGCAGCGTTGTGGCGGGGGGAGGCGGGGAGCAGTACTTC | CSVVAGGGGEQYF
TRBJ2-1 | . | TRBD2 | TRBV5-1 | TGCGCCAGCAGCTTGGTTCCTCCGAGCGGGAGCTACAATGAGCAGTTCTTC | CASSLVPPSGSYNEQFF
TRBJ1-5 | . | TRBD1 | TRBV24-1 | TGTGCCACCAGAGGACAGGGAAGCAATCAGCCCCAGCATTTT | CATRGQGSNQPQHF
TRBJ2-7 | . | . | TRBV5-4 | TGTGCCAGCAGCCCCCGGGATGGGGACACCCCCACCCATTTC | CASSPRDGDTPTHF
TRBJ2-7 | . | . | TRBV5-1 | TGCGCCAGCAGCATAGACAGGTCTTCCTACGAGCAGTACTTC | CASSIDRSSYEQYF
TRBJ2-7 | . | . | TRBV5-4 | TGTGCCAGCAGCGTTAGCGGCCCCTCCTACGAGCAGTACTTC | CASSVSGPSYEQYF
TRBJ2-3 | . | TRBD2 | TRBV19 | TGTGCCAGTAGTACACGGACTAGCGGGAGCACAGAGGCGCAGTATTTT | CASSTRTSGSTEAQYF
TRBJ1-4 | once | TRBD1 | TRBV28 | TGTGCCAGCAGCCCCCGGACAGGAATGGAAAAACTGTTTTTT | CASSPRTGMEKLFF
TRBJ1-3 | . | . | TRBV4-3 | TGCGCCAGCAGCCTGAACCGGGGTAGGGCGAACTCTGGAAACACCATATATTTT | CASSLNRGRANSGNTIYF
TRBJ1-1 | . | TRBD1 | TRBV19 | TGTGCCAGTAGTGCGCGCAGGGGGCGCATGAACACTGAAGCTTTCTTT | CASSARRGRMNTEAFF
TRBJ1-3 | . | . | TRBV6-6 | TGTGCCAGCAGTCCCCACCCCCCCGTCGCGGCTGGAAACACCATATATTTT | CASSPHPPVAAGNTIYF
TRBJ1-2 | . | TRBD1 | TRBV28 | TGTGCCAGCAGAGTGGGACAGGACTATGGCTACACCTTC | CASRVGQDYGYTF
TRBJ2-5 | . | . | TRBV2 | TGTGCCAGCAGTCCCCGGACTGACTACCAAGAGACCCAGTACTTC | CASSPRTDYQETQYF
TRBJ2-5 | . | TRBD1 | TRBV5-4 | TGTGCCAGCAGCAATGACAGGGAGGAGACCCAGTACTTC | CASSNDREETQYF
TRBJ2-7 | . | TRBD1 | TRBV7-2 | TGTGCCAGCAGCCTCCGGGACAGGGGGGCTATCTACGAGCAGTACTTC | CASSLRDRGAIYEQYF
TRBJ1-2 | . | . | TRBV27 | TGTGCCAGAGCCCAGTCACAGGGTGACGCTTGCTATGGCTACACCTTC | CARAQSQGDACYGYTF
TRBJ2-3 | once | TRBD2 | TRBV3-1/TRBV3-2 | TGTGCCAGCAGCCGACGGGAGGGCCTAGATACGCAGTATTTT | CASSRREGLDTQYF
TRBJ1-1 | . | . | TRBV3-1/TRBV3-2 | TGTGCCAGCAGCCAAGATGAGGGCCGAACTGAAGCTTTCTTT | CASSQDEGRTEAFF
TRBJ1-6 | . | . | TRBV21-1 | TGTGCCAGCAGCAAACATGGGACAGGGGATTCACCCCTCCACTTT | CASSKHGTGDSPLHF
TRBJ2-7 | . | . | TRBV5-1 | TGCGCCAGCAGCTTGGGTGCAGGGATCCTCGAGCAGTACTTC | CASSLGAGILEQYF
TRBJ2-1 | . | . | TRBV29-1 | TGCAGCGTTGAAGATCCCCGTACAGGACACGAAGGTAATGAGCAGTTCTTC | CSVEDPRTGHEGNEQFF
TRBJ2-7 | once | . | TRBV6-5 | TGTGCCAGCAGTCCTCGGGAGTACTACGAGCAGTACTTC | CASSPREYYEQYF
TRBJ2-7 | . | . | TRBV28 | TGTGCCAGCAGTTTGACCCCTAGCTCCTACGAGCAGTACTTC | CASSLTPSSYEQYF
TRBJ1-6 | . | TRBD1 | TRBV6-1 | TGTGCCAGCAGTGAAGGGGCAGGGGGCGCAGTGTCCTATAATTCACCCCTCCACTTT | CASSEGAGGAVSYNSPLHF
TRBJ1-1 | . | TRBD1 | TRBV27 | TGTGCCAGCAGTTTCGGCAGGGGGCGTGAAGCTTTCTTT | CASSFGRGREAFF
TRBJ2-7 | . | . | TRBV28 | TGTGCCAGCAGTGGGCGTGGGTTCTACGAGCAGTACTTC | CASSGRGFYEQYF
TRBJ2-7 | . | . | TRBV9 | TGTGCCAGCAGCCCCGGGGGTCTCGAGCAGTACTTC | CASSPGGLEQYF
TRBJ1-2 | . | . | TRBV7-3 | TGTGCCAGCAGCCCGCGGGGTGGTACAGGACCTGGCTACACCTTC | CASSPRGGTGPGYTF
TRBJ2-7 | . | TRBD2 | TRBV28 | TGTGCCAGCAGAGCCGGGACTAGCGGGTACGAGCAGTACTTC | CASRAGTSGYEQYF
TRBJ1-4 | . | TRBD1 | TRBV25-1 | TGTGCCAGCAGTGAACGGACAGGGGGGGGTGAAAAACTGTTTTTT | CASSERTGGGEKLFF
TRBJ2-1 | . | TRBD1 | TRBV18 | TGTGCCAGCTCTCCTTGGACAGGGAGCTCCTACAATGAGCAGTTCTTC | CASSPWTGSSYNEQFF
TRBJ1-2 | . | TRBD1 | TRBV25-1 | TGTGCCAGCGAAACAGGGGGCTATGGCTACACCTTC | CASETGGYGYTF
TRBJ2-1 | . | . | TRBV6-5 | TGTGCCAGCAGTTCGGGGGAGAGCTCCTACAATGAGCAGTTCTTC | CASSSGESSYNEQFF
TRBJ2-7 | . | TRBD2 | TRBV7-2 | TGTGCCAGCAGCCCCGGGACTAGCGGGGGGTCCGAGCAGTACTTC | CASSPGTSGGSEQYF